A single sample gave rise to the 21 T cell receptor beta chains below, sequenced in a study of vaccination effects on CD4 cells after COVID-19. Antigen-specific CD4+ T cell clonotypes were called by their expansion after viral peptide-pool culture in ViraFEST. Isolation of CD4+ T cells took place after 10 days of culture. BNT162b2 vaccine or mRNA-1273 vaccine was given to participants in two doses. No antigens are known for them. The protocol was immunoSEQ multiplex PCR, while the TCRdb copy is restricted to in-frame clones and leaves out a portion. The table records about 81,000 clones, around 74% of them present only once. The source material was CD4+ T cells from PBMCs cultured with HCoV-OC43 spike peptides, sampled after COVID-19 vaccination. Subset reported: HCoV-OC43 spike overlapping peptide pool stimulation. These receptor sequences come from a human donor who received a COVID-19 vaccine.

V gene TRBV6-5 combines with J gene TRBJ2-7; maybe TRBD1 (5 bases). V lost 6 bases and J lost 2, with 11 bases in between. Germline values: CDR1 MNHEY, CDR2 SVGAGI. This CDR3 comprises 13 residues. The CDR3 sequence is CASSLTVPYEQYV. In nucleotides, the CDR3 is TGTGCCAGCAGCTTGACAGTTCCCTACGAGCAGTACGTC.

The sample holds a few counts of this clone. The J gene is TRBJ2-7, the V gene TRBV12-5; no clear D gene. The V end lost 1 base, the J end lost 4 bases, and 8 bases lay between the germline ends. Germline CDR1 is LGHNT and CDR2 is FRNRAP. The CDR3 contains 13 residues. CDR3: CASGLGKPYEQYV. Here the CDR3 DNA reads TGTGCTAGTGGTTTGGGAAAGCCTTACGAGCAGTACGTC.

The table lists this clone with a few counts. V usage is TRBV12-5 and J usage is TRBJ1-6, with no clear D. Trimming left V 2 bases short and J 10 bases short, with 9 bases between. Germline CDR1 LGHNT, CDR2 FRNRAP. CDR3 length: 13 residues. The DNA for the CDR3 is TGTGCTAGTGGTTTGTGGGCAGGCTCACCCCTCCACTTT. Encoded protein: CASGLWAGSPLHF.

This clone was observed a handful of times. The chain has TRBV11-1 and TRBJ2-7; TRBD1 is a possible D gene (7 bases). Germline-derived CDR1 and CDR2 are SGHAT and FQDESV (reference sequence). The CDR3 is 14 amino acids. V was shortened by 5 bases and J by 1 base, with 12 bases between the two germline ends. DNA for the CDR3: TGTGCCAGCAGCAGGGGGCGGGATTCCTACGAGCAGTACGTC. Translation: CASSRGRDSYEQYV.

The chain employs TRBV18 and TRBJ2-2, with D hard to call. Germline CDR1 and CDR2: KGHSH and LQKENI. This CDR3 contains 13 residues. V gave up 1 base and J gave up 4 bases, with 4 bases separating them. Here the CDR3 DNA reads TGTGCCAGCTCACCACGGGGCACCGGGGAGCTGTTTTTT. Amino acid sequence: CASSPRGTGELFF.

This rearrangement joins TRBV12-3 or TRBV12-4 to TRBJ1-2; no clear D. Trimming took 5 bases from V and 8 from J, leaving 12 bases between them. The CDR3 has 12 residues. The CDR3 nucleotides are TGTGCCAGCAGTAAAGCGGCCGGGGGCTACACCTTC. Amino acids: CASSKAAGGYTF.

This sequence joins TRBV5-1 and TRBJ1-5; 10 nucleotides align to TRBD1. V shed 4 bases, J shed 7 bases, and the junction held 11 bases outside the gene matches. CDR3 size: 16 residues. Germline values: CDR1 SGHRS, CDR2 YFSETQ. The CDR3 coding sequence is TGCGCCAGCAGCGAGACAGGGGGCGCTCAAGGACAGCCCCAGCATTTT. It codes for CASSETGGAQGQPQHF.

V usage is TRBV5-1 and J usage is TRBJ2-3; D might be TRBD2 (7 bases). With 4 bases removed from V and 3 bases from J, the gap between germline ends came to 15 bases. The V gene's germline CDR1 is SGHRS and CDR2 YFSETQ. This CDR3 region has 15 residues. CDR3 amino acids: CASSGGAGRTDTQYF. Here the CDR3 DNA reads TGCGCCAGCAGCGGGGGGGCCGGCCGGACAGATACGCAGTATTTT.

The chain couples TRBV5-1 to TRBJ2-1, with TRBD1 matching over 10 bases. Germline V lookup: CDR1 SGHRS, CDR2 YFSETQ. The V segment lost 5 bases and the J segment 7 bases; nucleotides outside the gene matches: 12. The CDR3 loop spans 16 amino acids. DNA of the CDR3: TGCGCCAGCAGTCTGCGACAACCGGGACAGGGGAATGAGCAGTTCTTC. Translation: CASSLRQPGQGNEQFF.

The chain carries TRBV5-1 and TRBJ1-3, with D possibly matching TRBD1 (6 bases). From germline, CDR1 is SGHRS and CDR2 YFSETQ. Trimming pared 0 bases from V and 2 bases from J, leaving 6 bases between. The CDR3 loop spans 14 amino acids. The chain's CDR3 is CASSLDRAGNTIYF. In DNA form, the CDR3 reads TGCGCCAGCAGCTTGGACAGGGCTGGAAACACCATATATTTT. Based on the CDR3 plus reference TRBV5-1 and TRBJ1-3, the full variable domain is KAGVTQTPRYLIKTRGQQVTLSCSPISGHRSVSWYQQTPGQGLQFLFEYFSETQRNKGNFPGRFSGRQFSNSRSEMNVSTLELGDSALYLCASSLDRAGNTIYFGEGSWLTVV.

The V gene is TRBV28, the J gene TRBJ1-5, with D unresolved. V was clipped by 6 bases and J by 5 bases, with 8 bases between them. CDR3 length: 12 residues. The germline CDR1 and CDR2 sequences are MDHEN and SYDVKM. CDR3 region: CASRPGYQPQHF. The CDR3 DNA reads TGTGCCAGCAGGCCTGGGTATCAGCCCCAGCATTTT.

This clone was detected only a few times. The chain recombines TRBV11-2 with TRBJ1-1; no clear D gene. The V end was cut by 5 bases, the J end by 4 bases, with 11 bases between. The CDR3 is made up of 13 amino acids. Germline CDR1 is SGHAT and CDR2 is FQNNGV. The CDR3 DNA sequence: TGTGCCAGCAGCCCAAACGGGTTCACTGAAGCTTTCTTT. This translates into CASSPNGFTEAFF.

The V gene is TRBV6-2 or TRBV6-3, the J gene TRBJ1-5; possible D gene TRBD1, 6 bases. The CDR3 spans 14 residues. V gave up 5 bases and J gave up 7 bases, with 15 bases separating them. CDR1 MNHEY and CDR2 SVGEGT come from the germline V gene. The CDR3 DNA is TGTGCCAGCAGTCACCGGGACACCGGCCAGCCCCAGCATTTT. The encoded protein is CASSHRDTGQPQHF.

The chain recombines TRBV6-4 with TRBJ1-2; D might be TRBD1 (6 bases). Germline CDR1 MRHNA, CDR2 SNTAGT. The CDR3 contains 14 residues. With 2 bases removed from V and 1 base from J, the gap between germline ends came to 8 bases. The DNA of the CDR3 is TGTGCCAGCAGTGACACGGACAGTAACTATGGCTACACCTTC. Its protein product is CASSDTDSNYGYTF.

In this sample, this clone turned up a few times. This chain joins TRBV19 and TRBJ1-3, with TRBD1 as a possible D gene (6 bases). Germline assignment: CDR1 LNHDA and CDR2 SQIVND (reference sequence). The germline V and J ends were trimmed by 3 bases and 2 bases, with 11 bases remaining between them. The CDR3 is 15 amino acids. The CDR3 nucleotides are TGTGCCAGTAGTATGGACAGTCGTCCTGGAAACACCATATATTTT. Amino acids: CASSMDSRPGNTIYF.

This clone was seen only once. The rearrangement uses TRBV15 and TRBJ2-2; 10 bases are a match to TRBD1. The CDR3 length is 18 residues. Germline V CDR1 and CDR2: LNHNV, YYDKDF (reference sequence). V shed 0 bases and J 1 base; nucleotides not matched to a gene: 5. CDR3 DNA: TGTGCCACCAGCAGAGATCCCGGGACAGGGGAGAACACCGGGGAGCTGTTTTTT. This translates into CATSRDPGTGENTGELFF.

This clone was picked up one time. The V gene is TRBV24-1, the J gene TRBJ2-1, with 9 bases fitting TRBD1. The CDR3 has 15 residues. The junction had 6 bases not matched to a gene; V was cut back by 4 bases and J by 6 bases. CDR1 is KGHDR, CDR2 SFDVKD, per germline. The CDR3 spells CATSDHRTGVNEQFF. The CDR3, as DNA: TGTGCCACCAGTGACCATCGGACAGGGGTCAATGAGCAGTTCTTC.

This chain uses TRBV2 with TRBJ1-6; 10 nucleotides align to TRBD1. The CDR3 runs 13 residues. V gave up 7 bases and J gave up 8 bases; unmatched junction bases: 2. The germline gives CDR1 SNHLY, CDR2 FYNNEI. The CDR3 is CASTGTGDSPLHF. The CDR3 bases are TGTGCCAGCACTGGGACAGGGGATTCACCCCTCCACTTT.

The J gene is TRBJ1-5, the V gene TRBV29-1; maybe TRBD1 (5 bases). V was pared by 4 bases and J by 5 bases, with 12 bases between. Germline V lookup: CDR1 SQVTM, CDR2 ANQGSEA. There are 13 residues in the CDR3. CDR3 residues: CSVVKGSDQPQHF. For the CDR3, the DNA is TGCAGCGTTGTAAAGGGGAGTGATCAGCCCCAGCATTTT.

The chain uses TRBV18 and TRBJ2-1, with D perhaps TRBD1 (5 bases). The CDR3 extends over 15 amino acids. Trimming stripped 5 bases from V and 6 bases from J, with 17 bases between. CDR1 is KGHSH and CDR2 is LQKENI in the germline V gene. CDR3 DNA sequence: TGTGCCAGCTCATTAACAGGAATGAATGGCAATGAGCAGTTCTTC. Encoded protein: CASSLTGMNGNEQFF.

V gene TRBV10-2 combines with J gene TRBJ2-1; 9 bases line up with TRBD1. The germline gives CDR1 WSHSY, CDR2 SAAADI. The J segment lost 4 bases and the V segment lost 10 bases, leaving 8 bases of the junction unmatched. The CDR3 loop spans 14 amino acids. The chain's CDR3 is CAILRQGVYNEQFF. The CDR3 coding sequence is TGCGCCATCCTCCGACAGGGGGTTTACAATGAGCAGTTCTTC.